These T cell receptor beta chains were read from a single sample in a study of response to subunit inactivated influenza vaccine. Each CDR3 protein gets one entry after TCRdb re-called the RT-PCR reads with MiXCR. The table includes hundreds of thousands of distinct CDR3 sequences, around 11% detected once. These same records also appear under a second study, on T cells expressing NK-cell markers.

Sequencing used PBMCs from blood, obtained on the day of vaccination. The source is a man in his fifties who received an inactivated influenza vaccine. The conserved cysteine and the conserved F or W are not part of the CDR3 here.

TRBJ2-7,10,TRBV7-9,ASSLLATEQY
TRBJ2-3,14,TRBV12-3/TRBV12-4,ASSAELAPSTDTQY
TRBJ2-1,14,TRBV9,ASSVGGLAAYNEQF
TRBJ2-4,14,TRBV7-9,ASSPSLLGSKNIQY
TRBJ2-5,11,TRBV7-9,ASKKGLGETQY
TRBJ2-5,12,TRBV6-1,ATSSRDPRETQY
TRBJ2-7,13,TRBV5-1,ASRDSGVSSYEQY
TRBJ2-1,14,TRBV7-3,ASSLSAGTTYNEQF
TRBJ1-4,14,TRBV10-3,AISEVRHSTNEKLF
TRBJ2-5,12,TRBV7-9,ASSGTGGEETQY
TRBJ2-1,14,TRBV9,ASSVALDMSYNEQF
TRBJ2-1,13,TRBV7-9,ASSPYSGLYNEQF
TRBJ1-1,13,TRBV5-1,ASSLDSGGGTEAF
TRBJ1-4,8,TRBV6-1,ASRAEKLF
TRBJ2-5,11,TRBV25-1,ASSGPFPATQY
TRBJ2-3,13,TRBV2,ASRSLSGRGDTQY
TRBJ2-7,9,TRBV20-1,SASDTYEQY
TRBJ2-4,11,TRBV9,ASSDGDKNIQY
TRBJ2-5,13,TRBV7-9,ASSLARRGLETQY
TRBJ2-5,11,TRBV30,AWAEPAWETQY
TRBJ2-7,13,TRBV4-3,ASSKMEAGPYEQY
TRBJ2-2,13,TRBV2,ASRPDSVNTGELF
TRBJ2-1,14,TRBV5-1,ASSSGQGSPYNEQF
TRBJ2-7,12,TRBV28,ASERLAGNYEQY